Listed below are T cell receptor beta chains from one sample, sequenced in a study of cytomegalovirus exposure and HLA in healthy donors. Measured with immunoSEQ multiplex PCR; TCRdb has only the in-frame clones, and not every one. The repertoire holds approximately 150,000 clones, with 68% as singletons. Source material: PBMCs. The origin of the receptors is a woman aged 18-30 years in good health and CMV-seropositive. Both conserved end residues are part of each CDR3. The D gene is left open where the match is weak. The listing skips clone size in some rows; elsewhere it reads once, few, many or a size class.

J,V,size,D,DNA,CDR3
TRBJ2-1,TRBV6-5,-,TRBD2,TGTGCCAGCAGTTACTCCGGGGGGGGCAACAATGAGCAGTTCTTC,CASSYSGGGNNEQFF
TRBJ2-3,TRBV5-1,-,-,TGCGCCAGCAGCTTTAACTCCCCGGATACGCAGTATTTT,CASSFNSPDTQYF
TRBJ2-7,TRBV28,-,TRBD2,TGTGCCAGCAGTTTTAGGCTCCCGACTAGCGGGGGCTCCTACGAGCAGTACTTC,CASSFRLPTSGGSYEQYF
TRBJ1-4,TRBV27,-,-,TGTGCCAGCAGTTTCGGGGAGACTAATGAAAAACTGTTTTTT,CASSFGETNEKLFF
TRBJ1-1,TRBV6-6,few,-,TGTGCCAGCAGGTACGACAAACCCAAAGGTTTAGAAGCTTTCTTT,CASRYDKPKGLEAFF
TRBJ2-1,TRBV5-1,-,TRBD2,TGCGCCAGCAGCGCCTCTAGCGGGAGCCTTAACAATGAGCAGTTCTTC,CASSASSGSLNNEQFF
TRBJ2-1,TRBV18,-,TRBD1,TGTGCCAGCTCACCCCAGGTGGGACAGGGCTCAGGAGAGCAGTTCTTC,CASSPQVGQGSGEQFF
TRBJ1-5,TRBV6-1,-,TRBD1,TGTGCCAGCAGTGCGGACAGGGCTTGGTCACAGCCCCAGCATTTT,CASSADRAWSQPQHF
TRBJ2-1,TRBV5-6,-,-,TGTGCCAGCAGCTTGCTCTCTACGGGAGTTTTCTACAATGAGCAGTTCTTC,CASSLLSTGVFYNEQFF
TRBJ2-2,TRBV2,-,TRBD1,TGTGCCACCTTATCCGGACAGGGCAGCGGGGAGCTGTTTTTT,CATLSGQGSGELFF
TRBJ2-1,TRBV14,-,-,TGTGCCAGCAGCCAATTATTACTAGCTATCGATGAGCAGTTCTTC,CASSQLLLAIDEQFF
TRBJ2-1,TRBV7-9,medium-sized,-,TGTGCCAGCAGCGGCGGGGTTGGGCAGTTCTTC,CASSGGVGQFF
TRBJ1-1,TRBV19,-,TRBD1,TGTGCCAGTATTATGGTGACAGGGGACGAAAACACTGAAGCTTTCTTT,CASIMVTGDENTEAFF
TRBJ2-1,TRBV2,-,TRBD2,TGTGCCAGCGATGGCGGGAGGGCTTACAATGAGCAGTTCTTC,CASDGGRAYNEQFF
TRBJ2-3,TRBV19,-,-,TGTGCCAGTAGGAGTAGCACAGATACGCAGTATTTT,CASRSSTDTQYF
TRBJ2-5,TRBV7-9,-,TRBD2,TGTGCCAGCAGCCGTAGCGGGCCCATCCAAGAGACCCAGTACTTC,CASSRSGPIQETQYF
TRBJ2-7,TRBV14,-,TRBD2,TGTGCCAGCAGCCGGACTAGCTTTTTTTACGAGCAGTACTTC,CASSRTSFFYEQYF
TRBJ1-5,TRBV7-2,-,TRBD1,TGTGCCAGCAGCCCGCAGGGGGATAGCAATCAGCCCCAGCATTTT,CASSPQGDSNQPQHF
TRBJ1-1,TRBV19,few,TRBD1,TGTGCCACCAACCCGACAGGGGCCAACACTGAAGCTTTCTTT,CATNPTGANTEAFF
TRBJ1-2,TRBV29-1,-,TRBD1,TGCAGCGTTGAAGATTGGATGGAACAGGGGAACTATGGCTACACCTTC,CSVEDWMEQGNYGYTF
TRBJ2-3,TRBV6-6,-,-,TGTGCCAGCAGCCAGGGCCCCCTAACTAGCACAGATACGCAGTATTTT,CASSQGPLTSTDTQYF
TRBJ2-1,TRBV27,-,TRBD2,TGTGCCAGCATACGTCTAGCGGGAGAAAATGAGCAGTTCTTC,CASIRLAGENEQFF
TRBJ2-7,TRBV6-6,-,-,TGTGCCAGCAGTTACAGTCAGGGGTACGAGCAGTACTTC,CASSYSQGYEQYF
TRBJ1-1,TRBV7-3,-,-,TGTGCCAGCAGCTTACGAGGGGGCACTGAAGCTTTCTTT,CASSLRGGTEAFF
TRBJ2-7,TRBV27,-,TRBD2,TGTGCCAGCAGTTTAATCGGGACTAGCGGCGCCTACGAGCAGTACTTC,CASSLIGTSGAYEQYF
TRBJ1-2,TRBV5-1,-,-,TGCGCCAGCAGCTTGGAGGACAGCTTATACTATGGCTACACCTTC,CASSLEDSLYYGYTF
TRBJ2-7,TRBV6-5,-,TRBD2,TGTGCCAGCAGTTACTCTACTAGCGGGGACTACGAGCAGTACTTC,CASSYSTSGDYEQYF
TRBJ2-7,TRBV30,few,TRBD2,TGTGCCTGGAGTGTTCCCCTCCTAGCGGGGAGCTCCTACGAGCAGTACTTC,CAWSVPLLAGSSYEQYF
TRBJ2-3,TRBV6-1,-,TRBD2,TGTGCCAGCAGCGCGCCACTAGCGGGAGTCGATACGCAGTATTTT,CASSAPLAGVDTQYF
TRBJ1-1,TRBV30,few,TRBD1,TGTGCCTGGGACAGGGGCGTGTGGACTGAAGCTTTCTTT,CAWDRGVWTEAFF
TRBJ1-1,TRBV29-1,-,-,TGCAGCGTTGAAACAGGTACCATGAACACTGAAGCTTTCTTT,CSVETGTMNTEAFF
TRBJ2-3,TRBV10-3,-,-,TGTGCCACCCTTTCTCAGGATACGCAGTATTTT,CATLSQDTQYF
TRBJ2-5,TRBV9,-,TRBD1,TGTGCCAGCAGCTCCGGACAGGGTCGAGAGACCCAGTACTTC,CASSSGQGRETQYF
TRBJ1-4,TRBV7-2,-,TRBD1,TGTGCCAGCAGTCAAAGGGGGGACAGGGTGTCTTCAAAGGAAAAACTGTTTTTT,CASSQRGDRVSSKEKLFF
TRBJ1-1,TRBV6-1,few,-,TGTGCCAGCAGTGAAGTAGCAGATACTGAAGCTTTCTTT,CASSEVADTEAFF
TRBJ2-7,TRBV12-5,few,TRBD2,TGTGCTAGTGGTTCGGGCCCCTCGGGACTAGCGGGAGATGGCTACGAGCAGTACTTC,CASGSGPSGLAGDGYEQYF
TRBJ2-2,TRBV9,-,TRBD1,TGTGCCAGCAGCGCCCGGGACAGTGGGAACACCGGGGAGCTGTTTTTT,CASSARDSGNTGELFF
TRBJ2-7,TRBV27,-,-,TGTGCCAGCAGTTTAGACAGCACCTACGAGCAGTACTTC,CASSLDSTYEQYF
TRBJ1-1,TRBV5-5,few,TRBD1,TGTGCCAGCAGCTTTGACAGGGTAACAGGAGGCGACACTGAAGCTTTCTTT,CASSFDRVTGGDTEAFF